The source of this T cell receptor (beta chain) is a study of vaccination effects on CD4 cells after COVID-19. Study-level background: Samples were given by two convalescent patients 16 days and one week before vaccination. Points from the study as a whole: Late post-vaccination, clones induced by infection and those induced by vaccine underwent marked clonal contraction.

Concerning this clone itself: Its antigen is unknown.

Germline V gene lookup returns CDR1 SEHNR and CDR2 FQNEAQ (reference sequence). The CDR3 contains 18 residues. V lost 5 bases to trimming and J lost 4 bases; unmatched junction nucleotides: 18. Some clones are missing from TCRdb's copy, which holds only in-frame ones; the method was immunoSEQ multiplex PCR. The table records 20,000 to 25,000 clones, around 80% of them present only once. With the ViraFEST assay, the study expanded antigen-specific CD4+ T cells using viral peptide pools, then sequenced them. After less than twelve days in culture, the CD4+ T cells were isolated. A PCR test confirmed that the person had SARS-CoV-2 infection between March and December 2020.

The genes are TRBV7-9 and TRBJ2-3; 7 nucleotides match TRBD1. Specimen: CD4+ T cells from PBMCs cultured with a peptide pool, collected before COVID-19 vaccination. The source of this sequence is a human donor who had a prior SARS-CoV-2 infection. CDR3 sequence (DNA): TGTGCCAGCAGCCCCTGGGGATCCAGACAGGGAGTGGCAGATACGCAGTATTTT. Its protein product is CASSPWGSRQGVADTQYF. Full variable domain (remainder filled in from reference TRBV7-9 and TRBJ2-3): DTGVSQNPRHKITKRGQNVTFRCDPISEHNRLYWYRQTLGQGPEFLTYFQNEAQLEKSRLLSDRFSAERPKGSFSTLEIQRTEQGDSAMYLCASSPWGSRQGVADTQYFGPGTRLTVL.